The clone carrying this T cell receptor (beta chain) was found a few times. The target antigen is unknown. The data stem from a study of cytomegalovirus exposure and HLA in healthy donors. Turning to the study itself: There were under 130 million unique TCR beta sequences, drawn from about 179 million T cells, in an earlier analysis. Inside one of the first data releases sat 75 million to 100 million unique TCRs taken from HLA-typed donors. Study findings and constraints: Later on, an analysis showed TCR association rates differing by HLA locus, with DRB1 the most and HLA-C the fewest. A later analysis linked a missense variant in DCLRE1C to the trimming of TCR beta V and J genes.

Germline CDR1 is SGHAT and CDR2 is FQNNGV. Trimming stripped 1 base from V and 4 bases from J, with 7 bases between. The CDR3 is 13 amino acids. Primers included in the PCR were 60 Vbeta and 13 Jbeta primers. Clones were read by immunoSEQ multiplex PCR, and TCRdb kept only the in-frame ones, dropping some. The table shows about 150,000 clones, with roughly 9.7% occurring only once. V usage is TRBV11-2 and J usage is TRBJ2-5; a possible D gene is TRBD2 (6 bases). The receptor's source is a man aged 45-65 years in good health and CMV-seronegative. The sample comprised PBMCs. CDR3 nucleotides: TGTGCCAGCAGCTTAGCGGGGGTAGAGACCCAGTACTTC. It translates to CASSLAGVETQYF.